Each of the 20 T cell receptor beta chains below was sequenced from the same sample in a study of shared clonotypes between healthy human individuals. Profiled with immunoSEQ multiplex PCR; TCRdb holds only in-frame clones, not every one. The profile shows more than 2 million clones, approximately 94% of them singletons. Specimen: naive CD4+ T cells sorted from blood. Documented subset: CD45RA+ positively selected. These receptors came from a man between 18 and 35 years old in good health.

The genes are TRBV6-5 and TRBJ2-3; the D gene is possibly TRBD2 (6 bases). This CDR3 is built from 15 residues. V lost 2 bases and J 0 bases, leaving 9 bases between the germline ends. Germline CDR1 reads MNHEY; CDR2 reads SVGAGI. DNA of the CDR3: TGTGCCAGCAGTTACGGGGGGATCAGCACAGATACGCAGTATTTT. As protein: CASSYGGISTDTQYF.

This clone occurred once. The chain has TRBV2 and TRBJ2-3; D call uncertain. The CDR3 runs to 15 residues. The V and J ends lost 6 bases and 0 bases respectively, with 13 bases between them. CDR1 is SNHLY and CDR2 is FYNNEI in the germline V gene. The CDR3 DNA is TGTGCCAGCAGCGGAATAGGCATAAGCACAGATACGCAGTATTTT. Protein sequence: CASSGIGISTDTQYF.

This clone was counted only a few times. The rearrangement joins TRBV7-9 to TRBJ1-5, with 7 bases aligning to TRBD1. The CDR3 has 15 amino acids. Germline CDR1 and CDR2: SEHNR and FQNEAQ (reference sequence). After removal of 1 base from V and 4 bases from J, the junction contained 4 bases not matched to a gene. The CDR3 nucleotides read TGTGCCAGCAGCTTAGTAGGGACAGATAATCAGCCCCAGCATTTT. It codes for CASSLVGTDNQPQHF.

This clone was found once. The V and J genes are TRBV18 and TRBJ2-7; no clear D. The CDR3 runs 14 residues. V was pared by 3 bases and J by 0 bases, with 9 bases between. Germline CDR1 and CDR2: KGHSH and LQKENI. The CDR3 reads CASSPGPPSYEQYF. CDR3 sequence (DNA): TGTGCCAGCTCACCGGGTCCTCCCTCCTACGAGCAGTACTTC.

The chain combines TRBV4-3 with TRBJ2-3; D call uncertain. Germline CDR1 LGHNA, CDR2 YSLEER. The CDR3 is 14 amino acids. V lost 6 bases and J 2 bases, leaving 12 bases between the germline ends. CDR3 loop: CASSRIGVTDTQYF. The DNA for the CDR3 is TGCGCCAGCAGTCGTATTGGGGTCACAGATACGCAGTATTTT.

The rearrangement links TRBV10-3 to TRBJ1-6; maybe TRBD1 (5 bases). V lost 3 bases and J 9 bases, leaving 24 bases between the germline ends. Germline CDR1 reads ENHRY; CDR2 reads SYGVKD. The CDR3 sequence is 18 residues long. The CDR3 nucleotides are TGTGCCATCAGTGAATCGTCCCCGGGACCCACTATGGTTTCACCCCTCCACTTT. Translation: CAISESSPGPTMVSPLHF.

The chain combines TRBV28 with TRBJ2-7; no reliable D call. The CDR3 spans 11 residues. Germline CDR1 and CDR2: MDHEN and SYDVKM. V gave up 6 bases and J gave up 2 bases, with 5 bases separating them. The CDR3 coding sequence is TGTGCCAGCAGCCAAACCTACGAGCAGTACTTC. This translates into CASSQTYEQYF.

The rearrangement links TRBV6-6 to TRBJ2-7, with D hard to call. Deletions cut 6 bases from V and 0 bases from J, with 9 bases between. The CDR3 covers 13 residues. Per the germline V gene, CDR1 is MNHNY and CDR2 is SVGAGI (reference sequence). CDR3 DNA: TGTGCCAGCAGCTTCTACTCCTCCTACGAGCAGTACTTC. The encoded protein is CASSFYSSYEQYF.

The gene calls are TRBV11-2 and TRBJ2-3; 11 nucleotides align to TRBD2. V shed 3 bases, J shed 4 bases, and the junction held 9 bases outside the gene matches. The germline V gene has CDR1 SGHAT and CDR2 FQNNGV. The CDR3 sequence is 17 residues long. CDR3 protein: CASSFGGASGGPDTQYF. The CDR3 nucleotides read TGTGCCAGCAGCTTCGGTGGGGCTAGCGGGGGGCCAGATACGCAGTATTTT.

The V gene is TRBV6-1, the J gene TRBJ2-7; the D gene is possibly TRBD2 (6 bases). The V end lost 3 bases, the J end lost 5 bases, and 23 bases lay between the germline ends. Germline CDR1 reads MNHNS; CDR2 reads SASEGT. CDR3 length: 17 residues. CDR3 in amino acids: CASSDPPGVGLGNEQYF. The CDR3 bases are TGTGCCAGCAGTGACCCCCCGGGCGTGGGACTCGGGAACGAGCAGTACTTC.

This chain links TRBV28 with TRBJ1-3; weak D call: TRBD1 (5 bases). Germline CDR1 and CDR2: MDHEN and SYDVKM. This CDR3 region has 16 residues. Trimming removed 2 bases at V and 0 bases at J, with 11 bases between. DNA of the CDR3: TGTGCCAGCAGTTTAGGTCCGGGGCGCTCTGGAAACACCATATATTTT. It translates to CASSLGPGRSGNTIYF.

The CDR3 region has the DNA TGTGCCTGGGGACGCGTAGAGACCCAGTACTTC. Protein sequence: CAWGRVETQYF. V and J are TRBV30 and TRBJ2-5; D uncertain. The CDR3 has 11 amino acids. Between the trimmed V and J ends, which lost 5 bases and 4 bases, there was a span of 8 bases. Germline CDR1 and CDR2: GTSNPN and SVGIG (reference sequence).

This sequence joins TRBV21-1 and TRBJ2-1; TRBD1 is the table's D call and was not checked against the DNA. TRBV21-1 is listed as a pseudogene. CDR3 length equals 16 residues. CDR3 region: CASSKGKTGVSNEQFF. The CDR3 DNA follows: TGTGCCAGCAGCAAAGGAAAAACAGGGGTTAGTAATGAGCAGTTCTTC.

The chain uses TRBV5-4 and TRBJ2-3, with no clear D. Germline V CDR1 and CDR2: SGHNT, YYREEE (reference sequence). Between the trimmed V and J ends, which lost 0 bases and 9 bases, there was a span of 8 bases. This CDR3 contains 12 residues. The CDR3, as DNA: TGTGCCAGCAGCTTGGAGGGTATCACGCAGTATTTT. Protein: CASSLEGITQYF.

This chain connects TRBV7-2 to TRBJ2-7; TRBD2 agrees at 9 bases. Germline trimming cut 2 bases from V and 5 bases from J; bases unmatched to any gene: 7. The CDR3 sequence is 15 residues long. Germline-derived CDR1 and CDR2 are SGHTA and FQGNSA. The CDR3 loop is CASSLLAGPADEQYF. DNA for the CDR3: TGTGCCAGCAGCTTACTAGCGGGACCCGCGGACGAGCAGTACTTC.

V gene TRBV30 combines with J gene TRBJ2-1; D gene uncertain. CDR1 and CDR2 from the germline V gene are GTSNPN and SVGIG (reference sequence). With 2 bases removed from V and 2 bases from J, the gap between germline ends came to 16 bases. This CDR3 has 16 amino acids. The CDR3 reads CAWSPLKALAYNEQFF. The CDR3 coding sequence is TGTGCCTGGAGTCCTCTTAAAGCCCTGGCCTACAATGAGCAGTTCTTC.

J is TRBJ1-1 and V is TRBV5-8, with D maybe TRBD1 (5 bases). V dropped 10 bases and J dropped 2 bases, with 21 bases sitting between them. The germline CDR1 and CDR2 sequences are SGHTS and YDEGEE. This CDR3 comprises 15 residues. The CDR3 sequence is CAGYTLKDINTEAFF. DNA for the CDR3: TGTGCCGGCTACACTTTGAAGGACATTAACACTGAAGCTTTCTTT. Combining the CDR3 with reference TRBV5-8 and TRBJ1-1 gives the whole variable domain EAGVTQSPTHLIKTRGQQATLRCSPISGHTSVYWYQQALGLGLQFLLWYDEGEERNRGNFPPRFSGRQFPNYSSELNVNALELEDSALYLCAGYTLKDINTEAFFGQGTRLTVV.

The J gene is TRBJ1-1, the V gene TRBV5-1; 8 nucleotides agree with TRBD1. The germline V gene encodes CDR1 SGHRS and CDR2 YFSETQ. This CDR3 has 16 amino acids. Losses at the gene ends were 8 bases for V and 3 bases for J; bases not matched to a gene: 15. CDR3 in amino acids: CASTDRASLGDTEAFF. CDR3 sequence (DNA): TGCGCCAGTACGGACAGGGCTTCTCTCGGGGACACTGAAGCTTTCTTT. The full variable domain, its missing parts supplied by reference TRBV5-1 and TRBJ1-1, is KAGVTQTPRYLIKTRGQQVTLSCSPISGHRSVSWYQQTPGQGLQFLFEYFSETQRNKGNFPGRFSGRQFSNSRSEMNVSTLELGDSALYLCASTDRASLGDTEAFFGQGTRLTVV.

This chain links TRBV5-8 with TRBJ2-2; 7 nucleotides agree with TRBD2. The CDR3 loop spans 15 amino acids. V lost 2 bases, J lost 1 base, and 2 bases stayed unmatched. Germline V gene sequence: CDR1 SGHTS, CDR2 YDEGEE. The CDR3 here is CASSFKRGNTGELFF. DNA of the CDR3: TGTGCCAGCAGCTTCAAGCGGGGGAACACCGGGGAGCTGTTTTTT.

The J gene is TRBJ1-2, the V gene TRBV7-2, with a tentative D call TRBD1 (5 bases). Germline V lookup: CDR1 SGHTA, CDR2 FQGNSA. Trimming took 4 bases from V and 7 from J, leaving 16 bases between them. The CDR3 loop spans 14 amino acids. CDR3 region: CASSSSIGGGGYTF. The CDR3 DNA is TGTGCCAGCAGCTCATCAATCGGGGGAGGTGGCTACACCTTC.